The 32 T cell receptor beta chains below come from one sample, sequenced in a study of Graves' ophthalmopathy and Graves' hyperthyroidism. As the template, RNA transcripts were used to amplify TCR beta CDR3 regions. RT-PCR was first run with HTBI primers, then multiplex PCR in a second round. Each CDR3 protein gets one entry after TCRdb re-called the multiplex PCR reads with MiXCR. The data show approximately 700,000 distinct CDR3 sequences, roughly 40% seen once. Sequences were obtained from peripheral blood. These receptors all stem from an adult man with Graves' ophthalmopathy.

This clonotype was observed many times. The CDR3 bases are TGTGCCAGCAGCAAAGGGGGGGCCACTGAAGCTTTCTTT. Encoded protein: CASSKGGATEAFF. The chain recombines TRBV7-3 with TRBJ1-1; tentative D call: TRBD1 (6 bases). The CDR3 consists of 13 residues. Germline assignment: CDR1 SGHTA and CDR2 FQGTGA. Between the trimmed V and J ends, which lost 5 bases and 4 bases, there was a span of 11 bases.

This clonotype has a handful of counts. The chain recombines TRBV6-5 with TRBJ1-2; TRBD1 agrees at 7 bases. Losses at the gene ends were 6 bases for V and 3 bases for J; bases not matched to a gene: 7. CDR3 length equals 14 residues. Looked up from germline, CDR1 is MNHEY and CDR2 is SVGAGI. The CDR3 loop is CASRGTADDYGYTF. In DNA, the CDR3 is TGTGCCAGCAGGGGGACAGCGGACGACTATGGCTACACCTTC.

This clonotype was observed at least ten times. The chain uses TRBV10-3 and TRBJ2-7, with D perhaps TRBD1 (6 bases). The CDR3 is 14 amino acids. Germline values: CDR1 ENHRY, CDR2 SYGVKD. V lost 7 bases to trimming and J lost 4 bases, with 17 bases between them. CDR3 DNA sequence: TGTGCCATCACCTCTACCTTAGGGGGATACGAGCAGTACTTC. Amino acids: CAITSTLGGYEQYF.

This CDR3 reads CASSLATGQGAYEQYF. The CDR3 DNA is TGTGCCAGCAGCTTAGCCACGGGACAGGGGGCCTACGAGCAGTACTTC. The chain couples TRBV7-2 to TRBJ2-7, with 11 bases matching TRBD1. J gave up 2 bases and V 0 bases, and 3 bases lay outside the gene matches. In germline, CDR1 is SGHTA, CDR2 FQGNSA. The CDR3 extends over 16 amino acids.

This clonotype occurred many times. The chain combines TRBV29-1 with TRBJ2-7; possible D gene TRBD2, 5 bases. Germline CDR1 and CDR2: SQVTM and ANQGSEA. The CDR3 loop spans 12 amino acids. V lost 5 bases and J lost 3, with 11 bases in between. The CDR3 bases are TGCAGCGTTCCTACTCGGGGCTACGAGCAGTACTTC. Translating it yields CSVPTRGYEQYF.

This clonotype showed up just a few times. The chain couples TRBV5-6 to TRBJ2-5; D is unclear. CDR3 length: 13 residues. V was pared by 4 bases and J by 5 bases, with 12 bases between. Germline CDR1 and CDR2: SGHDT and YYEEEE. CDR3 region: CASSPRHGETQYF. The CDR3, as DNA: TGTGCCAGCAGCCCCCGACACGGGGAGACCCAGTACTTC.

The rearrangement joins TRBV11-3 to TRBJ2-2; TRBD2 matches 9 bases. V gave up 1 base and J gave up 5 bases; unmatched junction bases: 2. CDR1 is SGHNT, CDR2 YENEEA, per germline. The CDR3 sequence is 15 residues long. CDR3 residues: CASSLGSGSTGELFF. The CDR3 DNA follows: TGTGCCAGCAGCTTAGGTAGCGGGAGTACCGGGGAGCTGTTTTTT.

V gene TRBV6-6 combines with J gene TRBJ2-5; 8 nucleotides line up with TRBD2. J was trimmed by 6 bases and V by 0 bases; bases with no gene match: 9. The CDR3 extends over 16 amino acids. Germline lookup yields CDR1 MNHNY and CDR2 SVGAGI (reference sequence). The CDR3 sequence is CASSYSTGTSMKTQYF. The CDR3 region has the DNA TGTGCCAGCAGTTACTCGACCGGGACTAGTATGAAGACCCAGTACTTC.

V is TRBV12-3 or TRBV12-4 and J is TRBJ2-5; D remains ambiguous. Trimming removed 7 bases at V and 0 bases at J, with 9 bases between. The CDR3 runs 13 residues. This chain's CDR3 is CASKRSDQETQYF. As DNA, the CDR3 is TGTGCCAGCAAAAGATCCGACCAAGAGACCCAGTACTTC.

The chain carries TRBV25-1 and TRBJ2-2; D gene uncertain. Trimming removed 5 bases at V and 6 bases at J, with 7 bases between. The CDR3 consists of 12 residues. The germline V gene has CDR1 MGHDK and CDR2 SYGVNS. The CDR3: CASSFQAGELFF. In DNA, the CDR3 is TGTGCCAGCAGTTTTCAGGCCGGGGAGCTGTTTTTT.

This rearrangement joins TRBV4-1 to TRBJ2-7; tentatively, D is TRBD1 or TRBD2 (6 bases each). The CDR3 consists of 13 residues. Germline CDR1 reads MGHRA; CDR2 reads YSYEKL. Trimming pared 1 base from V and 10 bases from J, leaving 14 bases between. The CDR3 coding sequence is TGCGCCAGCAGCCAAGTGGAGGAGGGGGACCAGTACTTC. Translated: CASSQVEEGDQYF.

The chain's CDR3 is CSVPSWGGRGQYNEQFF. In DNA form, the CDR3 reads TGCAGCGTTCCCAGCTGGGGGGGGCGGGGACAATACAATGAGCAGTTCTTT. The V and J genes are TRBV29-1 and TRBJ1-1; D might be TRBD1 (6 bases). Germline CDR1 SQVTM, CDR2 ANQGSEA. V lost 5 bases to trimming and J lost 14 bases, with 36 bases between them. This CDR3 has 17 residues.

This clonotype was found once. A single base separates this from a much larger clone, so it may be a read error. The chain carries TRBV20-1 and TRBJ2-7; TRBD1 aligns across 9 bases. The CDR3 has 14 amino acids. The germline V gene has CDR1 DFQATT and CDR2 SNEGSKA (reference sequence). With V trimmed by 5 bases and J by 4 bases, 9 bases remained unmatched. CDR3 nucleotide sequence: TGCAGTGCTGGCGGGACAGGGTTAGGTTACGAGCAGTACTTC. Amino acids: CSAGGTGLGYEQYF.

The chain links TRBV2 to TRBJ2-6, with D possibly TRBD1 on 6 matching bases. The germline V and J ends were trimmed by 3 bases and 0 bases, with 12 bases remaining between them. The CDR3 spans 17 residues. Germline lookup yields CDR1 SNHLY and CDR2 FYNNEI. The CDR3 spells CASSDTGRNSGANVLTF. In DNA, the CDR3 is TGTGCCAGCAGTGACACAGGGAGAAACTCTGGGGCCAACGTCCTGACTTTC.

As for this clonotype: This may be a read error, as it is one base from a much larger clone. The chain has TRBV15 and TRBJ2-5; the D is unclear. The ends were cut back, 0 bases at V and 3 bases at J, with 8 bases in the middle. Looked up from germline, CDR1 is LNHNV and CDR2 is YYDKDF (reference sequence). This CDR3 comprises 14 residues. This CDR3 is CATSRDRAKETQYF. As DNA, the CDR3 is TGTGCCACCAGCAGAGATCGGGCGAAAGAGACCCAGTACTTC.

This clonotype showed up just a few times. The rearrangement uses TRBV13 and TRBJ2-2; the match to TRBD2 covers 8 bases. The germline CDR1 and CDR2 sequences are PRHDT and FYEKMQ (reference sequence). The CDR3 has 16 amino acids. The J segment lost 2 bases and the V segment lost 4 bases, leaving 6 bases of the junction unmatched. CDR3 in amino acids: CASSSPGLVNTGELFF. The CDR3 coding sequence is TGTGCCAGCAGCTCACCGGGACTAGTCAACACCGGGGAGCTGTTTTTT.

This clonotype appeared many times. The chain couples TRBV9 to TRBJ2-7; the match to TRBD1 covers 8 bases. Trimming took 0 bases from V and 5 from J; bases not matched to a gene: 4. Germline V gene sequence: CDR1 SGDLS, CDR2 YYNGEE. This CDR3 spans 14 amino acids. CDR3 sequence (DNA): TGTGCCAGCAGCGTAGGGACAGGGAGTAACGAGCAGTACTTC. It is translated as CASSVGTGSNEQYF.

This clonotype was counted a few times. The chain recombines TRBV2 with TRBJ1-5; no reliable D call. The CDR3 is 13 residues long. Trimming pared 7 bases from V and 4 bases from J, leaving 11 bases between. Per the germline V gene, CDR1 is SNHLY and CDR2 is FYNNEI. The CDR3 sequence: CASTINYNQPQHF. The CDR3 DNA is TGTGCCAGCACCATTAATTATAATCAGCCCCAGCATTTT.

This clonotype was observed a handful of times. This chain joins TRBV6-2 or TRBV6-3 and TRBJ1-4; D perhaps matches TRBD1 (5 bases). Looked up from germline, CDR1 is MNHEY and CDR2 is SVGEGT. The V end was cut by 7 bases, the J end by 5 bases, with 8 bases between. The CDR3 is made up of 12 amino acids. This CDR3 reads CASKRGNEKLFF. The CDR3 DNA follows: TGTGCCAGCAAACGGGGCAATGAAAAACTGTTTTTT.

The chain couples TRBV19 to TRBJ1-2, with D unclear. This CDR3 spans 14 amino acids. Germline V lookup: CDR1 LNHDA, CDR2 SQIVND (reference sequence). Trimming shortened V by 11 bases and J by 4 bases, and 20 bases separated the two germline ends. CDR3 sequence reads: CAWTPDRSFYGYTF. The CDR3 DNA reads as TGTGCCTGGACCCCGGACCGCTCGTTCTATGGCTACACCTTC.

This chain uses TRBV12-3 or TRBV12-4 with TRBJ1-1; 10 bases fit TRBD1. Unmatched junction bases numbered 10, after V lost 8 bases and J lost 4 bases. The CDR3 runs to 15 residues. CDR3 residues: CASSPLGQGSTEAFF. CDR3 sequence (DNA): TGTGCCAGCTCACCACTGGGACAGGGGAGCACTGAAGCTTTCTTT.

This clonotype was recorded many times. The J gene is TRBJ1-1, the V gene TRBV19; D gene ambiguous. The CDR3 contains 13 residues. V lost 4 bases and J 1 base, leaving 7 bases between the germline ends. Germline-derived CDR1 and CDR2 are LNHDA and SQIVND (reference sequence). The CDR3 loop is CASSKGTNTEAFF. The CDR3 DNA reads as TGTGCCAGTAGTAAGGGCACGAACACTGAAGCTTTCTTT.

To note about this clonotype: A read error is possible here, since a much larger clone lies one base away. CDR3 in DNA: TGCGCCAGCAGTGAGCCCCTGAAAACTGAAGCTTTCTTT. Translation gives CASSEPLKTEAFF. This chain links TRBV10-1 with TRBJ1-1; D unresolved. This CDR3 region has 13 residues. CDR1 and CDR2 (germline): WNHNN, SYGVQD (reference sequence).

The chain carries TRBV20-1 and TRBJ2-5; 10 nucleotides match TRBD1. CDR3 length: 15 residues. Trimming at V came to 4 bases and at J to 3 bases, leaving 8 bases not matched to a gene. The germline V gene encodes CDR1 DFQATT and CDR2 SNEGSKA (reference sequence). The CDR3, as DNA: TGCAGTGCTATGGGGAGGACAGGGGGTAAAGAGACCCAGTACTTC. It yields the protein CSAMGRTGGKETQYF.

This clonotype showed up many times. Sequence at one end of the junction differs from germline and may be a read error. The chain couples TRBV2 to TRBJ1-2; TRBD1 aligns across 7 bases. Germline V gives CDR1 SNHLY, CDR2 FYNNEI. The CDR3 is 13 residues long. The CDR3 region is CASSEDRSYGYTF. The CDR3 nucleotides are TGCGCCAGCAGTGAGGACAGGAGCTATGGCTACACCTTC. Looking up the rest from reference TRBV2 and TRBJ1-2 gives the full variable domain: EPEVTQTPSHQVTQMGQEVILRCVPISNHLYFYWYRQILGQKVEFLVSFYNNEISEKSEIFDDQFSVERPDGSNFTLKIRSTKLEDSAMYFCASSEDRSYGYTFGSGTRLTVV.

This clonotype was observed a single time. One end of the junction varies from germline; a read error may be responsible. CDR3 sequence: CASSATSSAGGSNQPQHF. CDR3 DNA: TGTGCCAGCAGTGCCACATCTTCGGCCGGTGGTAGCAATCAGCCCCAGCATTTT. This chain joins TRBV24-1 and TRBJ1-5; D gene ambiguous. Germline V lookup: CDR1 KGHDR, CDR2 SFDVKD. The CDR3 spans 18 residues.

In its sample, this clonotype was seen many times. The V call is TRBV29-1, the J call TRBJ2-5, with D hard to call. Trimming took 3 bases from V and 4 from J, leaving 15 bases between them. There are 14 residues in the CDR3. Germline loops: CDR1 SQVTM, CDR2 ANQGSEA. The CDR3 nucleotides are TGCAGCGTTGAGGGTCTTGCGTCGTCAGAGACCCAGTACTTC. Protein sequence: CSVEGLASSETQYF.

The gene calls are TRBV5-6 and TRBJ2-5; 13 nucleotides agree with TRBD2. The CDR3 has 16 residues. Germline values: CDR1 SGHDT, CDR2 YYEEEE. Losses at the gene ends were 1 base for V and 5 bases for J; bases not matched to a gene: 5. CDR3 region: CASSLKGLAGYETQYF. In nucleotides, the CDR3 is TGTGCCAGCAGCTTGAAGGGACTAGCGGGGTATGAGACCCAGTACTTC.

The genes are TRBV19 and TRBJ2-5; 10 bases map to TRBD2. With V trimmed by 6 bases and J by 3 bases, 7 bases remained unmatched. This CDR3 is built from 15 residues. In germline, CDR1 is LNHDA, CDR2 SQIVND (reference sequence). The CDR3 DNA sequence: TGTGCCAGTAGAGGGCTAGCGGGAGTTGAAGAGACCCAGTACTTC. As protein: CASRGLAGVEETQYF.

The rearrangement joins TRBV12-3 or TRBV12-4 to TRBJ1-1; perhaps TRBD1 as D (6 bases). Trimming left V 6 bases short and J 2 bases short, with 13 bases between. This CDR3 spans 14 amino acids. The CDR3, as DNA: TGTGCCAGCAGCCCTATACAGGGAAACACTGAAGCTTTCTTT. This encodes CASSPIQGNTEAFF.

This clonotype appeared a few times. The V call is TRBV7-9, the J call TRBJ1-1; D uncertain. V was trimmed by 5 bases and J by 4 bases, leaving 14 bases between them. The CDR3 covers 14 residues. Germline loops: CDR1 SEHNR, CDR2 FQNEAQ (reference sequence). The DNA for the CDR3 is TGTGCCAGCAGCCCTAGGACGGGGAGCACTGAAGCTTTCTTT. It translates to CASSPRTGSTEAFF.

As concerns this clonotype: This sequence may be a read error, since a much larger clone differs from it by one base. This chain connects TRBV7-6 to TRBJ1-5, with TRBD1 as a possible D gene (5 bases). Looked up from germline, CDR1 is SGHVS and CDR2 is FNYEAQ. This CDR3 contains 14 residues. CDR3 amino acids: CASSSGRLDQSQHF. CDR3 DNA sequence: TGTGCCAGCAGCTCGGGACGGCTAGATCAGTCCCAGCATTTT.